Shown below are 22 T cell receptor beta chains from a single sample sequenced in a study of blood T cell repertoires in COVID-19. Generated by immunoSEQ multiplex PCR, the TCRdb table keeps only in-frame clones and is missing some. Among approximately 450,000 clones listed, nearly 90% were seen once. Sequencing was carried out using PBMCs or T cells enriched from blood (not recorded which). The receptors stem from a woman younger than 35 with acute COVID-19.

The chain links TRBV5-6 to TRBJ1-2; D is perhaps TRBD1 (6 bases). Deletions cut 6 bases from V and 4 bases from J, with 13 bases between. CDR3 length: 13 amino acids. From germline, CDR1 is SGHDT and CDR2 YYEEEE. The CDR3 region has the DNA TGTGCCAGCAAGGGGGTGGCAGTCTATGGCTACACCTTC. Its protein is CASKGVAVYGYTF.

J is TRBJ2-5 and V is TRBV7-9, with no clear D. CDR1 SEHNR and CDR2 FQNEAQ come from the germline V gene (reference sequence). Trimming took off 2 bases at V and 2 bases at J, with 9 bases between the two ends. CDR3 size: 14 residues. CDR3 in DNA: TGTGCCAGCAGCTTACGTCTATTACAAGAGACCCAGTACTTC. Its translation: CASSLRLLQETQYF.

The V and J genes are TRBV2 and TRBJ1-2, with a weak D call TRBD1 (5 bases). The CDR3 contains 12 residues. V dropped 6 bases and J dropped 0 bases, with 5 bases sitting between them. Per the germline V gene, CDR1 is SNHLY and CDR2 is FYNNEI. The CDR3 region is CASRTANYGYTF. The CDR3 bases are TGTGCCAGCAGGACAGCTAACTATGGCTACACCTTC.

The CDR3 protein is CASSPGSPTNEKLFF. The CDR3 DNA follows: TGCGCCAGCAGCCCAGGTTCTCCGACCAATGAAAAACTGTTTTTT. V is TRBV5-1 and J is TRBJ1-4, with D uncertain. Trimming cost V 4 bases and J 5 bases, with 15 bases left between them. Germline V lookup: CDR1 SGHRS, CDR2 YFSETQ. The length of the CDR3 is 15 residues. The full variable domain, completed using reference TRBV5-1 and TRBJ1-4, is KAGVTQTPRYLIKTRGQQVTLSCSPISGHRSVSWYQQTPGQGLQFLFEYFSETQRNKGNFPGRFSGRQFSNSRSEMNVSTLELGDSALYLCASSPGSPTNEKLFFGSGTQLSVL.

The gene calls are TRBV7-8 and TRBJ1-5, with TRBD1 identical over 7 bases. Unmatched junction bases numbered 10, after V lost 1 base and J lost 7 bases. The CDR3 contains 16 residues. Germline-derived CDR1 and CDR2 are SGHVS and FQNEAQ. The CDR3 DNA follows: TGTGCCAGCAGCTTAGACAGCACAGGGGTATGGCAGCCCCAGCATTTT. Translation gives CASSLDSTGVWQPQHF. Variable domain in full (rest from reference TRBV7-8 and TRBJ1-5): GAGVSQSPRYKVAKRGQDVALRCDPISGHVSLFWYQQALGQGPEFLTYFQNEAQLDKSGLPSDRFFAERPEGSVSTLKIQRTQQEDSAVYLCASSLDSTGVWQPQHFGDGTRLSIL.

This clone was counted between two and nine times. The rearrangement uses TRBV5-4 and TRBJ2-1; D uncertain. The CDR3 consists of 17 residues. Germline values: CDR1 SGHNT, CDR2 YYREEE (reference sequence). The V end lost 3 bases, the J end lost 0 bases, and 16 bases lay between the germline ends. CDR3 coding DNA: TGTGCCAGCAGCTCCCACCCCTTGAGTAGCTCCTACAATGAGCAGTTCTTC. Protein: CASSSHPLSSSYNEQFF.

The rearrangement joins TRBV27 to TRBJ1-5, with TRBD1 identical over 8 bases. With 0 bases clipped from V and 6 bases from J, the junction kept 10 bases outside the gene matches. Germline loops: CDR1 MNHEY, CDR2 SMNVEV (reference sequence). The CDR3 has 17 amino acids. CDR3 amino acids: CASSLSGRQGSSQPQHF. In DNA form, the CDR3 reads TGTGCCAGCAGTTTATCGGGACGACAGGGGTCGAGTCAGCCCCAGCATTTT.

This clone was observed once. This sequence joins TRBV3-1 (or the pseudogene TRBV3-2) and TRBJ2-1, with a possible D match to TRBD2 (5 bases). Germline V lookup: CDR1 LGHDT, CDR2 YNNKEL (reference sequence). V lost 11 bases and J 3 bases, leaving 8 bases between the germline ends. This CDR3 has 11 residues. The CDR3 nucleotides are TGTGCCGCCGGGGACTACAATGAGCAGTTCTTC. Its protein product is CAAGDYNEQFF.

V is TRBV30 and J is TRBJ1-2, with D perhaps matching TRBD1 (6 bases). The V gene lost 1 base and the J gene lost 5 bases, with 11 bases spanning the gap. The length of the CDR3 is 13 residues. Per the germline V gene, CDR1 is GTSNPN and CDR2 is SVGIG (reference sequence). CDR3 loop: CAWSATGRYGYTF. CDR3 nucleotide sequence: TGTGCCTGGAGTGCGACAGGACGATATGGCTACACCTTC.

Of note for this clone: This sample also contains other DNA sequences that code for the same CDR3. The chain uses TRBV20-1 and TRBJ2-7; tentative D call: TRBD2 (6 bases). Trimming cost V 4 bases and J 4 bases, with 8 bases left between them. The CDR3 totals 11 residues. Germline assignment: CDR1 DFQATT and CDR2 SNEGSKA (reference sequence). CDR3 region: CSANREYEQYF. CDR3 sequence (DNA): TGCAGTGCTAACCGGGAGTACGAGCAGTACTTC.

The J gene is TRBJ2-2, the V gene TRBV27; D remains ambiguous. This CDR3 is built from 12 residues. Germline CDR1 reads MNHEY; CDR2 reads SMNVEV (reference sequence). V gave up 2 bases and J gave up 6 bases, with 4 bases separating them. For the CDR3, the DNA is TGTGCCAGCAGTTTAATCTCCGGGGAGCTGTTTTTT. Its protein product is CASSLISGELFF.

The chain joins TRBV5-8 to TRBJ1-5; D perhaps matches TRBD1 (5 bases). Germline values: CDR1 SGHTS, CDR2 YDEGEE. Trimming cost V 4 bases and J 3 bases, with 11 bases left between them. The CDR3 has 14 amino acids. The CDR3 DNA reads TGTGCCAGCAGCGTTGGACAAGTCAATCAGCCCCAGCATTTT. This translates into CASSVGQVNQPQHF.

The count of this clone is one. This chain connects TRBV30 to TRBJ1-1, with D perhaps TRBD1 (6 bases). The V gene lost 2 bases and the J gene lost 4 bases, with 14 bases spanning the gap. This CDR3 comprises 14 residues. Germline lookup yields CDR1 GTSNPN and CDR2 SVGIG (reference sequence). This CDR3 reads CAWSSTGIATEAFF. The CDR3 DNA is TGTGCCTGGAGTTCAACAGGGATTGCCACTGAAGCTTTCTTT.

The chain recombines TRBV2 with TRBJ2-2; 10 bases align to TRBD1. V trimming: 7 bases; J trimming: 5 bases; junction bases outside the gene matches: 7. The germline V gene encodes CDR1 SNHLY and CDR2 FYNNEI. The CDR3 spans 15 residues. The chain's CDR3 is CASTGQGLRTGELFF. CDR3 DNA sequence: TGTGCCAGCACGGGACAGGGGTTGAGGACCGGGGAGCTGTTTTTT.

This clone was seen only once. This chain uses TRBV7-9 with TRBJ1-2, with TRBD1 matching over 7 bases. Germline CDR1 reads SEHNR; CDR2 reads FQNEAQ (reference sequence). The V gene end was trimmed by 1 base and the J gene end by 7 bases; junction bases not matched to a gene: 6. The CDR3 runs to 14 residues. The CDR3 DNA follows: TGTGCCAGCAGCTTAGGAACCTCAGGGGGTGGCTACACCTTC. Residues: CASSLGTSGGGYTF.

The CDR3 here is CSVSGTGNDRNQPQHF. CDR3 nucleotides: TGCAGCGTTTCCGGGACAGGGAATGATCGCAATCAGCCCCAGCATTTT. This sequence joins TRBV29-1 and TRBJ1-5; the match to TRBD1 covers 9 bases. V lost 5 bases and J lost 2; bases outside the gene matches: 10. The CDR3 is made up of 16 amino acids. The V gene's germline CDR1 is SQVTM and CDR2 ANQGSEA.

This clone showed up just a few times. This sample includes further DNA sequences coding for the same CDR3. The chain joins TRBV28 to TRBJ2-7; 9 bases are a match to TRBD1. V was clipped by 4 bases and J by 3 bases; unmatched bases: 1. CDR1 is MDHEN, CDR2 SYDVKM, per germline. The CDR3 totals 13 residues. The CDR3 here is CASSSGQGYEQYF. CDR3 DNA: TGTGCCAGCAGTTCGGGACAGGGCTACGAGCAGTACTTC. Full variable domain (rest looked up from reference TRBV28 and TRBJ2-7): DVKVTQSSRYLVKRTGEKVFLECVQDMDHENMFWYRQDPGLGLRLIYFSYDVKMKEKGDIPEGYSVSREKKERFSLILESASTNQTSMYLCASSSGQGYEQYFGPGTRLTVT.

The CDR3 sequence: CASSKGQLYGYTF. The CDR3 region has the DNA TGTGCCAGCAGCAAAGGACAGCTCTATGGCTACACCTTC. This chain links TRBV27 with TRBJ1-2; D is perhaps TRBD1 (6 bases). Trimming took 6 bases from V and 4 from J, leaving 12 bases between them. Looked up from germline, CDR1 is MNHEY and CDR2 is SMNVEV (reference sequence). CDR3 size: 13 residues.

This rearrangement joins TRBV9 to TRBJ2-7; 9 bases match TRBD2. Germline V gives CDR1 SGDLS, CDR2 YYNGEE. This CDR3 comprises 14 residues. The V and J ends lost 7 bases and 0 bases, in that order; junction bases with no gene match: 5. CDR3 in amino acids: CASGGGGSSYEQYF. The CDR3 region has the DNA TGTGCCAGCGGCGGGGGGGGAAGCTCCTACGAGCAGTACTTC.

The CDR3 bases are TGCAGCGTTGGATTAGCGGACACCGGGGAGCTGTTTTTT. It specifies CSVGLADTGELFF. The J gene is TRBJ2-2, the V gene TRBV29-1, with D possibly being TRBD2 (6 bases). CDR3 length: 13 residues. The V end lost 4 bases, the J end lost 3 bases, and 9 bases lay between the germline ends. CDR1 SQVTM and CDR2 ANQGSEA come from the germline V gene.

The V call is TRBV30, the J call TRBJ2-5; 8 bases align to TRBD2. This CDR3 is built from 15 residues. V was pared by 1 base and J by 4 bases, with 8 bases of the junction left unmatched. Per the germline V gene, CDR1 is GTSNPN and CDR2 is SVGIG (reference sequence). CDR3 in amino acids: CAWSEAAGVGETQYF. The CDR3 DNA reads as TGTGCCTGGAGTGAAGCAGCGGGAGTGGGAGAGACCCAGTACTTC.

The V and J genes are TRBV18 and TRBJ1-5, with unresolved D. Germline V gene data show CDR1 as KGHSH and CDR2 as LQKENI. This CDR3 comprises 13 residues. V lost 3 bases, J lost 5 bases, and 8 bases lay in between. CDR3: CASSPHEDQPQHF. CDR3 in DNA: TGTGCCAGCTCACCCCATGAGGATCAGCCCCAGCATTTT.